The next 9 T cell receptor beta chains were all read from a single sample in a study of cytomegalovirus exposure and HLA in healthy donors. PCR employed 60 Vbeta and 13 Jbeta primers. Profiled with immunoSEQ multiplex PCR; TCRdb holds only in-frame clones, not every one. This listing includes roughly 220,000 clones. The sample was PBMCs. These receptors were taken from a girl aged 2-15 years in good health and CMV-seropositive.

The chain links TRBV10-1 to TRBJ2-5; 9 bases are shared with TRBD2. Matching the DNA end better, TRBJ2-7 makes the J call doubtful. The CDR3 sequence is 14 residues long. Germline assignment: CDR1 WNHNN and CDR2 SYGVQD (reference sequence). The CDR3 loop is CASNIILAGHEQYF. CDR3 DNA: TGCGCCAGCAATATTATACTAGCGGGCCACGAGCAGTACTTC.

The CDR3 loop is CASSYGRNVNTEAFF. CDR3 sequence (DNA): TGTGCCAGCAGTTACGGGCGCAATGTGAACACTGAAGCTTTCTTT. V gene TRBV6-5 combines with J gene TRBJ1-1; D is ambiguous. Germline values: CDR1 MNHEY, CDR2 SVGAGI. The CDR3 contains 15 residues. The V gene lost 2 bases and the J gene lost 0 bases, with 10 bases spanning the gap.

The chain carries TRBV27 and TRBJ2-5; D not certain. Germline CDR1 is MNHEY and CDR2 is SMNVEV (reference sequence). V lost 3 bases to trimming and J lost 5 bases, with 19 bases between them. CDR3 length: 16 residues. The CDR3 here is CASSLAVQTLLETQYF. Written as DNA, the CDR3 is TGTGCCAGCAGTTTGGCAGTACAAACCCTTTTGGAGACCCAGTACTTC.

V usage is TRBV5-1 and J usage is TRBJ1-2, with 11 nucleotides matching TRBD1. The CDR3 extends over 14 amino acids. The germline gives CDR1 SGHRS, CDR2 YFSETQ. J lost 8 bases, V lost 2 bases, and 5 bases had no gene match. CDR3 amino acids: CASSFGQGAEGYTF. In DNA, the CDR3 is TGCGCCAGCAGCTTCGGACAGGGGGCGGAGGGCTACACCTTC.

This rearrangement joins TRBV7-9 to TRBJ2-1; TRBD2 agrees at 12 bases. The J segment lost 6 bases and the V segment lost 5 bases, leaving 11 bases of the junction unmatched. The CDR3 is 17 amino acids. In germline, CDR1 is SEHNR, CDR2 FQNEAQ (reference sequence). The CDR3 bases are TGTGCCAGCAGCCCTCTCAAGACTAGCGGGGGTTCCAATGAGCAGTTCTTC. Encoded protein: CASSPLKTSGGSNEQFF. Looking up the rest from reference TRBV7-9 and TRBJ2-1 gives the full variable domain: DTGVSQNPRHKITKRGQNVTFRCDPISEHNRLYWYRQTLGQGPEFLTYFQNEAQLEKSRLLSDRFSAERPKGSFSTLEIQRTEQGDSAMYLCASSPLKTSGGSNEQFFGPGTRLTVL.

The chain carries TRBV9 and TRBJ1-2; 9 nucleotides line up with TRBD1. Trimming at V came to 3 bases and at J to 6 bases, leaving 6 bases not matched to a gene. This CDR3 comprises 14 residues. From germline, CDR1 is SGDLS and CDR2 YYNGEE. CDR3 amino acids: CASSAGQGSNGYTF. In DNA, the CDR3 is TGTGCCAGCAGCGCTGGACAGGGGAGTAATGGCTACACCTTC.

The chain's CDR3 is CASSLGAGETQYF. CDR3 bases: TGTGCCAGCAGCTTAGGGGCCGGAGAGACCCAGTACTTC. The rearrangement links TRBV11-2 to TRBJ2-5; no clear D gene. The germline gives CDR1 SGHAT, CDR2 FQNNGV. Between the trimmed V and J ends, which lost 1 base and 4 bases, there was a span of 7 bases. This CDR3 is built from 13 residues. Filled out from reference TRBV11-2 and TRBJ2-5, the complete variable domain reads EAGVAQSPRYKIIEKRQSVAFWCNPISGHATLYWYQQILGQGPKLLIQFQNNGVVDDSQLPKDRFSAERLKGVDSTLKIQPAKLEDSAVYLCASSLGAGETQYFGPGTRLLVL.

This chain connects TRBV30 to TRBJ1-4; D call uncertain. CDR1 GTSNPN and CDR2 SVGIG come from the germline V gene (reference sequence). The length of the CDR3 is 12 residues. Trimming cost V 1 base and J 10 bases, with 10 bases left between them. CDR3 loop: CAWSGPGRKLFF. CDR3 nucleotides: TGTGCCTGGAGTGGTCCGGGGAGAAAACTGTTTTTT.

The chain carries TRBV5-1 and TRBJ2-5; TRBD1 matches 9 bases. The J call is doubtful: the DNA matches TRBJ2-7 better. CDR1 is SGHRS and CDR2 is YFSETQ in the germline V gene. This CDR3 is built from 14 residues. CDR3 nucleotides: TGCGCCAGCAGCGTGGGACAGGGCCCCTACGAGCAGTACTTC. Amino acid sequence: CASSVGQGPYEQYF.